This T cell receptor (beta chain) was sequenced during a study of Ad26.COV2.S vaccination and SARS-CoV-2 variants. Background on the study: The COV1001 Ad26.COV2.S trial arm included the donor.

Trimming removed 7 bases at V and 4 bases at J, with 16 bases between. The CDR3 is made up of 13 amino acids. Germline CDR1 is GTSNPN and CDR2 is SVGIG (reference sequence). Treatment given: around 19 received Ad26.COV2.S at low or high dose, single or two shots; 5 received placebo; per-sample allocation not given. Sampling was performed 63 days after the first vaccine or placebo injection. Donation came from an adult in Boston who was aged 18-55 years. The protocol was immunoSEQ multiplex PCR, while the TCRdb copy is restricted to in-frame clones and leaves out a portion. The sample consists of hundreds of thousands of clones, more than 80% of them appearing once. Findings of the study overall: Spike-specific TCR breadth in vaccine recipients exceeded that seen in placebo recipients.

Note on this clone: What it recognizes is unknown.

The chain carries TRBV30 and TRBJ1-1, with D uncertain. The TCR comes from a person between 18 and 60 years old who received the Ad26.COV2.S COVID-19 vaccine or a placebo. The source material was peripheral blood, sampled in a trial of Ad26.COV2.S vaccine versus placebo. The CDR3 sequence is CAFSILPGTEAFF. CDR3 DNA: TGTGCCTTTTCAATCCTGCCCGGCACTGAAGCTTTCTTT.